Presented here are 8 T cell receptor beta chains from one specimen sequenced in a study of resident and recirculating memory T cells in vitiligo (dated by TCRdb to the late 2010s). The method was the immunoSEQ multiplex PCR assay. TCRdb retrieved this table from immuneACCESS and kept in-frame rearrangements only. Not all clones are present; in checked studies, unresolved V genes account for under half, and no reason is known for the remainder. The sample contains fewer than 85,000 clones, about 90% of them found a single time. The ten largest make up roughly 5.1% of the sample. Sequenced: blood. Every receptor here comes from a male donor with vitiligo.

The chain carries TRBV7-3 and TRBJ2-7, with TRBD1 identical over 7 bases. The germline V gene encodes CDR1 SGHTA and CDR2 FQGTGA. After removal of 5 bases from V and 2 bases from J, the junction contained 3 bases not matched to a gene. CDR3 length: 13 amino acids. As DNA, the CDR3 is TGTGCCAGCAGCCACGGACAGGCCTACGAGCAGTACTTC. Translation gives CASSHGQAYEQYF.

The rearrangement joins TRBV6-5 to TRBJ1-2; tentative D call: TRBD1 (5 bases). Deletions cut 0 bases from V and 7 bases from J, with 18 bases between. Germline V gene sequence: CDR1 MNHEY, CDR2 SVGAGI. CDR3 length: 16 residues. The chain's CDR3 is CASSYSIVGGWGGYTF. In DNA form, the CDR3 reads TGTGCCAGCAGTTACTCGATCGTTGGGGGGTGGGGTGGCTACACCTTC.

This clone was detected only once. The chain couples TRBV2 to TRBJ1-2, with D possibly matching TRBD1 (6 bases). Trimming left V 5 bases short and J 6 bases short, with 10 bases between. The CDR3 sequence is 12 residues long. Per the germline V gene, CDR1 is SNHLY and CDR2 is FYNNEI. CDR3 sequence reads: CASSSQGDGYTF. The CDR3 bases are TGTGCCAGCAGTTCACAGGGCGATGGCTACACCTTC. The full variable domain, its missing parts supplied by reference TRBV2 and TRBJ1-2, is EPEVTQTPSHQVTQMGQEVILRCVPISNHLYFYWYRQILGQKVEFLVSFYNNEISEKSEIFDDQFSVERPDGSNFTLKIRSTKLEDSAMYFCASSSQGDGYTFGSGTRLTVV.

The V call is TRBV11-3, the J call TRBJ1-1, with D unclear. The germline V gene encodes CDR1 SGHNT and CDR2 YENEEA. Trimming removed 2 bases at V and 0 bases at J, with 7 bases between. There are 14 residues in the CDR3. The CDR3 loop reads CASSLMRLNTEAFF. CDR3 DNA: TGTGCCAGCAGCTTAATGAGGCTGAACACTGAAGCTTTCTTT.

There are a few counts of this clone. CDR3 nucleotides: TGTGCCAGCACCTCCGGGACAGTCAATCAGCCCCAGCATTTT. This encodes CASTSGTVNQPQHF. The gene calls are TRBV2 and TRBJ1-5; TRBD1 matches 7 bases. The CDR3 is 14 residues long. The J segment lost 3 bases and the V segment lost 7 bases, leaving 6 bases of the junction unmatched. Germline lookup yields CDR1 SNHLY and CDR2 FYNNEI.

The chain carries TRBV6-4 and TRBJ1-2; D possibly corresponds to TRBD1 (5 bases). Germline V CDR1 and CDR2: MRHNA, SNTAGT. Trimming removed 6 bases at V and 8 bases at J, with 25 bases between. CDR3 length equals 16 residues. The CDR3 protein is CASRRPLGGNLGGYTF. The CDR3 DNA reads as TGTGCCAGCAGGAGGCCACTTGGGGGGAACCTGGGGGGCTACACCTTC.

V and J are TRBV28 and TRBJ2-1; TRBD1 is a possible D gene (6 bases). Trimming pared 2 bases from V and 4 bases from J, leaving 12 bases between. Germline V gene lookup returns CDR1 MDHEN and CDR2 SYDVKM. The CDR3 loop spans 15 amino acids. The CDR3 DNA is TGTGCCAGCAGTTTACAGGGGCTTCCTTACAATGAGCAGTTCTTC. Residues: CASSLQGLPYNEQFF. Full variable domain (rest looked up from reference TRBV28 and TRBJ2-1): DVKVTQSSRYLVKRTGEKVFLECVQDMDHENMFWYRQDPGLGLRLIYFSYDVKMKEKGDIPEGYSVSREKKERFSLILESASTNQTSMYLCASSLQGLPYNEQFFGPGTRLTVL.

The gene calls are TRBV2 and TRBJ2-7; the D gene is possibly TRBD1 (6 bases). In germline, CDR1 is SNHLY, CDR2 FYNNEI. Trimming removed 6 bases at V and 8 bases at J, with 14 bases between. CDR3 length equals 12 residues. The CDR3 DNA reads TGTGCCAGCAGGCGCACAGGGTTTCAGCAGTACTTC. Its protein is CASRRTGFQQYF.